This is a list of T cell receptor beta chains from one sample in a study of control samples from healthy donors and cancer patients. Assay used: immunoSEQ multiplex PCR; TCRdb lists only in-frame clones, some missing. This sample yields around 140,000 clones, of which over 75% are seen a single time; under 3% belongs to the top ten. The specimen was blood. These receptors were collected from a man in his forties in good health. Each CDR3 is given without its conserved first and last residue. The order of the fields is V gene, J gene, CDR3 protein.

>TRBV7-6|TRBJ2-2
ASSSQGASPTGELF
>TRBV5-8|TRBJ2-1
ASSFRGGSYNEQF
>TRBV6-6|TRBJ2-2
ASSSGGANTGELF
>TRBV6-2/TRBV6-3|TRBJ1-2
ASSFFDSYGYT
>TRBV3-1/TRBV3-2|TRBJ2-3
ASSQDPGGGDTQY
>TRBV5-5|TRBJ2-5
ASSFIRGRGETQY
>TRBV11-2|TRBJ2-3
ASSYEGTTTDTQY
>TRBV5-4|TRBJ2-3
ASSLVETDPSTDTQY
>TRBV3-1/TRBV3-2|TRBJ1-2
ASSQGGSGYT
>TRBV7-3|TRBJ1-2
ASSALTGVNYGYT
>TRBV7-8|TRBJ2-7
ASSSVAGSSYEQY
>TRBV7-8|TRBJ1-1
ASSLEDPTGTEAF
>TRBV18|TRBJ1-1
ASSPLISTGEAF
>TRBV7-9|TRBJ2-1
ASSSRDRANEQF